This record looks at one T cell receptor beta chain sequence and its context. What antigen it recognizes has not been identified. No much larger clonotype is one base removed from it; base qualities were not supplied. This sample is drawn from a study of T-cell reconstitution after alpha-beta-depleted transplantation in children (dated by TCRdb to 2016 to 2018). Concerning the study at large: Using TCR repertoire profiling, the study followed T-cell immune reconstitution in a quantitative way in children after TCRalphabeta/CD19-depleted allogeneic hematopoietic cell transplantation.

Preparation of the library involved PCR. Sequenced using an Illumina HiSeq 2500. To normalize quantification of the TCRbeta repertoire, the TCR libraries were built with molecular barcoding that relied on unique molecular identifiers. The public reads were quality trimmed at Q25 with fastp and then assembled into clones with MiXCR by TCRdb, keeping productive beta chains. CDR3 protein sequences are deduplicated, and each keeps its most common genes and DNA. This sample has around 450,000 distinct CDR3 sequences in its table, and roughly 44% of those were observed once. Approximately 25% of the sample belongs to the ten largest clones. The treatment or condition label here, explained by the study, means: allogeneic hematopoietic cell transplantation with graft depleted of TCRalphabeta T cells and CD19 B cells. TCRalphabeta/CD19-depleted allogeneic hematopoietic cell grafts were given to the transplant recipients, all of whom were children.

Findings and caveats that apply to the study as a whole: Over the following months the frequencies of hyperexpanded clones went down, and after one year T-cell counts and TCRbeta diversity were mostly credited to newly produced T cells. The high TCRbeta diversity at day 60 in some patients was ascribed to recipient T cells and intrathymic progenitors that had survived conditioning. Apparently early alphabetaT-cell count recovery about two months after transplant reportedly relied on only several hundred rapidly expanded clones derived from non-depleted graft cells.

The germline V gene sets CDR1 to SGHAT and CDR2 to FQNNGV. The CDR3 runs 10 amino acids, cysteine and phenylalanine included. Of the read, only the CDR3 DNA is kept; its 30 bases are in frame from base 1. V is clipped by 8 bases and J by 10 bases, and the sequence between their germline boundaries is 9 bases long. Sequenced material: PBMCs, taken before TCRalphabeta/CD19-depleted stem cell transplant. The V and J genes are TRBV11-2 and TRBJ2-1; confidence is insufficient to name the D gene. This TCR was recovered from a girl aged 2-15 years with aplastic anemia, due to receive a stem cell transplant. The nucleotides are TGTGCCAGCGGTGGTCGGGAGCAGTTCTTC. Translated, it gives CASGGREQFF.